Sequencing of this TCR beta chain was carried out in a study of response to subunit inactivated influenza vaccine. CDR3 size: 16 residues. The germline V gene encodes CDR1 KGHSH and CDR2 LQKENI. Trimming cost V 0 bases and J 6 bases, with 17 bases left between them. Study conclusions and caveats: The authors offered the suggestion that each seasonal influenza vaccination recruits few new T cells.

This clonotype was recorded at least ten times. Its antigen is unidentified. A single record per CDR3 protein comes from TCRdb applying MiXCR to the RT-PCR reads. The sample yields about 620,000 distinct CDR3 sequences, roughly 12% seen once. The clonotype comes from a man aged 45-65 years who received an inactivated influenza vaccine. The chain uses TRBV18 and TRBJ2-5; the D gene is possibly TRBD1 (6 bases). The material was PBMCs from blood, obtained on the day of vaccination. DNA for the CDR3: TGTGCCAGCTCACCACCGGTTGGAACAGGGTGGAAGACCCAGTACTTC. Its translation is CASSPPVGTGWKTQYF.